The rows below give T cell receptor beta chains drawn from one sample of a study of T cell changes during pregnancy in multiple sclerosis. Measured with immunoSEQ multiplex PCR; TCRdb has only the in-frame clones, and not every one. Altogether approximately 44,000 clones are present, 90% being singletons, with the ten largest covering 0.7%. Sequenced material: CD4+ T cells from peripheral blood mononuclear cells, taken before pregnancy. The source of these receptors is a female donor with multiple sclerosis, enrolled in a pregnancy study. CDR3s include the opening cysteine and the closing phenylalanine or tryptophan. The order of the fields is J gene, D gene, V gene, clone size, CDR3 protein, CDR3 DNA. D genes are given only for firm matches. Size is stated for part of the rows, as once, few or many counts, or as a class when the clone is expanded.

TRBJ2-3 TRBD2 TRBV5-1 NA CASSLALAGGRTDTQYF TGCGCCAGCAGCTTGGCACTAGCGGGGGGACGCACAGATACGCAGTATTTT
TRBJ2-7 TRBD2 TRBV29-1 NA CSVVAGGWDDRRYF TGCAGCGTTGTCGCGGGAGGTTGGGATGATAGGCGGTACTTC
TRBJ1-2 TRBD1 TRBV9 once CASSVASGQSTYGYTF TGTGCCAGCAGCGTAGCTTCGGGACAGTCGACCTATGGCTACACCTTC
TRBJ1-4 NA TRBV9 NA CASSSRPFNEKLFF TGTGCCAGCAGCTCGCGTCCTTTCAATGAAAAACTGTTTTTT
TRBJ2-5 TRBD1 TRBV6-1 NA CASSGGTVVQETQYF TGTGCCAGCAGTGGGGGGACAGTGGTACAAGAGACCCAGTACTTC
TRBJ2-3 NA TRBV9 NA CASSIAGTDTQYF TGTGCCAGCAGCATCGCGGGCACAGATACGCAGTATTTT
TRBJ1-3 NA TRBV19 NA CASSIRTGGNTIYF TGTGCCAGTAGTATCCGGACTGGAGGAAACACCATATATTTT
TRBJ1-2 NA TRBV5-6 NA CASRFGLTRPGGYTF TGTGCCAGCAGGTTTGGACTCACTAGACCAGGCGGCTACACCTTC
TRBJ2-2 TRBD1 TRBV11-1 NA CASRDRDRGNTGELFF TGTGCCAGCAGAGACCGGGACAGGGGAAACACCGGGGAGCTGTTTTTT
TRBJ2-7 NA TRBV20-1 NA CSASRENEQYF TGCAGTGCGTCTAGAGAGAACGAGCAGTACTTC
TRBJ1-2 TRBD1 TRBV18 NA CASSPTGAYGYTF TGTGCCAGCTCACCAACAGGGGCCTATGGCTACACCTTC
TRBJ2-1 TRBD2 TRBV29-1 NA CSGSLASNEQFF TGCAGCGGATCACTAGCGAGCAATGAGCAGTTCTTC
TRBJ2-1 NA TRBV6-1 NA CASSEQLAPNEQFF TGTGCCAGCAGCGAACAGCTAGCCCCCAATGAGCAGTTCTTC
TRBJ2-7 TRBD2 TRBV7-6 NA CASSLEGRGGRSYEQYF TGTGCCAGCAGCTTAGAGGGCCGTGGCGGGAGGTCCTACGAGCAGTACTTC
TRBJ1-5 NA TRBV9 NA CASSLSPNQPQHF TGTGCCAGCAGCCTGTCCCCCAATCAGCCCCAGCATTTT
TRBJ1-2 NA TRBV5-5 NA CASSFGGLGYGYTF TGTGCCAGCAGCTTTGGGGGCTTGGGGTATGGCTACACCTTC
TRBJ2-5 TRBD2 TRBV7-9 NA CASSLAGRGSQETQYF TGTGCCAGCAGCTTAGCGGGGCGCGGGAGCCAAGAGACCCAGTACTTC
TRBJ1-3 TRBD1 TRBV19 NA CASSIAGRGGISGNTIYF TGTGCCAGTAGTATAGCAGGGAGAGGGGGCATCTCTGGAAACACCATATATTTT